The 14 T cell receptor beta chains below come from one sample, sequenced in a study of shared clonotypes between healthy human individuals. Here immunoSEQ multiplex PCR was the method, and the copy in TCRdb shows in-frame clones only, minus some. The sample contains around 510,000 clones, 70% to 80% of which appear only once. Sequencing used PBMCs. The receptors here all came from a woman in her forties in good health. Some clones in this sample may be carry-over from other donors' samples.

This clone was counted only a few times. Distinct nucleotide sequences in the sample also encode this CDR3. The chain is built from TRBV2 and TRBJ2-5, with 7 bases that match TRBD1. Germline CDR1 reads SNHLY; CDR2 reads FYNNEI. V gave up 5 bases and J gave up 2 bases; unmatched junction bases: 2. The CDR3 runs 13 residues. The CDR3 loop reads CASSRDRQETQYF. The CDR3 nucleotides are TGTGCCAGCAGTCGGGACAGACAAGAGACCCAGTACTTC.

There are a few counts of this clone. The rearrangement joins TRBV28 to TRBJ2-7, with 10 bases aligning to TRBD1. The germline V gene encodes CDR1 MDHEN and CDR2 SYDVKM. The CDR3 has 16 amino acids. V shed 2 bases, J shed 4 bases, and the junction held 8 bases outside the gene matches. The CDR3 DNA is TGTGCCAGCAGTTTAGACAGGGGGCGCCTTAGGTACGAGCAGTACTTC. Its protein product is CASSLDRGRLRYEQYF.

A remark on this clone: Other DNA sequences in the same sample also yield this CDR3. The chain couples TRBV2 to TRBJ2-1, with TRBD2 matching 11 bases. Trimming cost V 4 bases and J 4 bases; bases outside gene matches: 0. From germline, CDR1 is SNHLY and CDR2 FYNNEI. CDR3 length: 14 residues. CDR3 sequence reads: CASSGTSGYNEQFF. In nucleotides, the CDR3 is TGTGCCAGCAGTGGGACTAGCGGGTACAATGAGCAGTTCTTC.

The table lists this clone with a count of one. The chain combines TRBV15 with TRBJ1-3; 8 positions match TRBD1. This CDR3 contains 17 residues. Germline V gene data show CDR1 as LNHNV and CDR2 as YYDKDF (reference sequence). Trimming at V came to 5 bases and at J to 2 bases, leaving 11 bases not matched to a gene. The CDR3 coding sequence is TGTGCCACCAGCCGTCCTACCGGGACAGGAGCTGGAAACACCATATATTTT. Translation: CATSRPTGTGAGNTIYF.

V gene TRBV5-5 combines with J gene TRBJ1-1; D is ambiguous. The CDR3 length is 16 residues. The germline V and J ends were trimmed by 4 bases and 0 bases, with 16 bases remaining between them. Per germline, CDR1 SGHKS and CDR2 YYEKEE (reference sequence). This chain's CDR3 is CASSMDYGSLNTEAFF. In DNA form, the CDR3 reads TGTGCCAGCAGCATGGATTATGGCAGCCTGAACACTGAAGCTTTCTTT.

The V and J genes are TRBV11-2 and TRBJ2-1; no definite D call. Germline lookup yields CDR1 SGHAT and CDR2 FQNNGV. The CDR3 contains 14 residues. Trimming removed 0 bases at V and 12 bases at J, with 15 bases between. This chain's CDR3 is CASSLDFSSLLQFF. The CDR3 nucleotides read TGTGCCAGCAGCTTAGACTTTAGCAGTTTACTGCAGTTCTTC.

The chain is built from TRBV5-1 and TRBJ2-3; D remains unclear. V lost 0 bases and J 2 bases, leaving 13 bases between the germline ends. CDR3 length: 16 amino acids. Germline CDR1 reads SGHRS; CDR2 reads YFSETQ. Written as DNA, the CDR3 is TGCGCCAGCAGCTTGGCAAGTGGTGGTTACACAGATACGCAGTATTTT. It translates to CASSLASGGYTDTQYF.

In the case of this clone: A far larger clone differs by one base, so this is likely a read error. The chain uses TRBV30 and TRBJ2-3, with 7 bases lining up with TRBD2. This CDR3 region has 17 residues. The germline V gene has CDR1 GTSNPN and CDR2 SVGIG (reference sequence). The CDR3 loop is CAWSSTGGEIITYTQYF. As DNA, the CDR3 is TGTGCCTGGAGTAGCACGGGAGGAGAGATAATCACATATACGCAGTATTTT.

The chain recombines TRBV7-2 with TRBJ2-7; a weak D match, TRBD2 (6 bases). Germline-derived CDR1 and CDR2 are SGHTA and FQGNSA. The CDR3 length is 15 residues. V gave up 7 bases and J gave up 2 bases, with 18 bases separating them. This CDR3 is CASTRARERTYEQYF. CDR3 DNA sequence: TGTGCCAGCACCCGAGCCCGGGAGAGAACCTACGAGCAGTACTTC.

The chain uses TRBV7-9 and TRBJ2-1; a weak D match, TRBD2 (7 bases). Germline V gene data show CDR1 as SEHNR and CDR2 as FQNEAQ (reference sequence). The length of the CDR3 is 15 residues. The ends were cut back, 3 bases at V and 7 bases at J, with 16 bases in the middle. The CDR3 region is CASSLIARGRNEQFF. DNA of the CDR3: TGTGCCAGCAGCTTGATAGCGCGGGGGCGAAATGAGCAGTTCTTC.

This chain uses TRBV7-9 with TRBJ2-7, with 13 nucleotides matching TRBD2. The CDR3 length is 18 residues. The ends lost 5 bases at V and 2 bases at J; junction bases unmatched: 12. Germline CDR1 and CDR2: SEHNR and FQNEAQ (reference sequence). CDR3: CASSMGLAGYKTTYEQYF. The CDR3 bases are TGTGCCAGCAGCATGGGACTAGCGGGATATAAAACAACCTACGAGCAGTACTTC.

Here the CDR3 reads CASRAGDRSAEQYF. In DNA, the CDR3 is TGTGCCAGCAGGGCAGGGGACAGATCGGCCGAGCAGTACTTC. V usage is TRBV28 and J usage is TRBJ2-7; the match to TRBD1 covers 7 bases. The V and J ends lost 6 bases and 6 bases, in that order; junction bases with no gene match: 11. The germline CDR1 and CDR2 sequences are MDHEN and SYDVKM. This CDR3 is 14 amino acids long.

V is TRBV7-8 and J is TRBJ2-7; no firm D call. Germline CDR1 and CDR2: SGHVS and FQNEAQ. V dropped 1 base and J dropped 5 bases, with 9 bases sitting between them. The CDR3 sequence is 13 residues long. The CDR3 reads CASSLESGDEQYF. CDR3 DNA sequence: TGTGCCAGCAGCTTAGAATCCGGAGACGAGCAGTACTTC. Combining the CDR3 with reference TRBV7-8 and TRBJ2-7 gives the whole variable domain GAGVSQSPRYKVAKRGQDVALRCDPISGHVSLFWYQQALGQGPEFLTYFQNEAQLDKSGLPSDRFFAERPEGSVSTLKIQRTQQEDSAVYLCASSLESGDEQYFGPGTRLTVT.

J is TRBJ2-1 and V is TRBV7-2; 7 bases align to TRBD2. There are 16 residues in the CDR3. V shed 5 bases, J shed 6 bases, and the junction held 13 bases outside the gene matches. In germline, CDR1 is SGHTA, CDR2 FQGNSA. The CDR3 DNA sequence: TGTGCCAGCAGCCCCCCCGGGGGGACGGGGCTCAATGAGCAGTTCTTC. This translates into CASSPPGGTGLNEQFF.